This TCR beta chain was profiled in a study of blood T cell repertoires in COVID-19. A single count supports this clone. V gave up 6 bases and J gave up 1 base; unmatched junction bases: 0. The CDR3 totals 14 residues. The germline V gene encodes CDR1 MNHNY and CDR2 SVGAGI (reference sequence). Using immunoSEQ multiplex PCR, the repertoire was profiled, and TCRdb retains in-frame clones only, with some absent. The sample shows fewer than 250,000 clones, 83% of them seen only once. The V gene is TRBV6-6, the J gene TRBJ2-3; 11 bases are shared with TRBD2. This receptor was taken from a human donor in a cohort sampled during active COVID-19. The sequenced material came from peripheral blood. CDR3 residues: CASRLAGGTDTQYF. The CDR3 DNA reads TGTGCCAGCAGACTAGCGGGAGGCACAGATACGCAGTATTTT.